The clone carrying this T cell receptor beta chain was detected a few times. Its target is not known. The data are from a study of neoadjuvant anti-PD-1 for oral cavity cancer. In the study overall: Patients mostly received three to four biweekly nivolumab doses at 3 mg/kg before surgery. Patients without progression received a fourth nivolumab dose around day 43, then surgical resection on days 50-56. The study, taken as a whole, reports: Higher pretreatment blood Treg/Th17 ratios correlated with higher pretreatment blood and lower post-treatment tumor TCRbeta clonality. Each response group had just a few patients in TCR analyses.

CDR1 is KGHSY, CDR2 FQNENV, per germline. V gave up 4 bases and J gave up 5 bases, with 7 bases separating them. The CDR3 contains 12 residues. Repertoires were generated with immunoSEQ multiplex PCR, while TCRdb's copy carries only in-frame clones and drops some. The sample includes around 6,000 clones, 58% seen only once; the top ten take about 7%. The time point was: after neoadjuvant nivolumab, at surgical resection. The clonotype was recovered from a person aged 35-79 years with oral cavity squamous cell carcinoma. V gene TRBV16 combines with J gene TRBJ2-3, with TRBD2 as a possible D gene (5 bases). Sample: tumor tissue, taken after nivolumab (anti-PD-1) treatment. CDR3 DNA: TGTGCCAGCAGCCTCGGGGTAGATACGCAGTATTTT. As protein: CASSLGVDTQYF.